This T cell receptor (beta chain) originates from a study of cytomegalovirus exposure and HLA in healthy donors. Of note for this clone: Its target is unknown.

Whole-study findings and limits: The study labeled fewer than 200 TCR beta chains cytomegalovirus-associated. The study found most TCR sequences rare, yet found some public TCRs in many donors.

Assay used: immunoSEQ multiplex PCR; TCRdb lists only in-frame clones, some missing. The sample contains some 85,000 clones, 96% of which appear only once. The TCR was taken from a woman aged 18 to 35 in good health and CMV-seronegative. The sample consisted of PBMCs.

The CDR3 nucleotides are TGTGCCAGCGGATGGGACAGGGAAAGCGGGGGCTACACCTTC. Amino acids: CASGWDRESGGYTF. This chain links TRBV27 with TRBJ1-2; TRBD1 agrees at 9 bases. The junction had 12 bases not matched to a gene; V was cut back by 8 bases and J by 8 bases. The CDR3 contains 14 residues. CDR1 is MNHEY and CDR2 is SMNVEV in the germline V gene (reference sequence).